The 27 T cell receptor beta chains given below trace back to one sample, sequenced in a study of Tregs in tolerant kidney transplant recipients. Generated by immunoSEQ multiplex PCR, the TCRdb table keeps only in-frame clones and is missing some. The table includes about 69,000 clones, roughly nine tenths detected once. Sequenced here: CD4+ T cells from blood, sampled before the transplant. These receptors all stem from a human donor who received a combined kidney and bone marrow transplant.

V and J are TRBV11-2 and TRBJ2-2; TRBD2 agrees at 9 bases. The ends lost 5 bases at V and 0 bases at J; junction bases unmatched: 10. This CDR3 comprises 18 residues. Germline loops: CDR1 SGHAT, CDR2 FQNNGV. CDR3 nucleotides: TGTGCCAGCAGCCCCCGGCGGGCTAGCGGGACGAACACCGGGGAGCTGTTTTTT. This encodes CASSPRRASGTNTGELFF. The full variable domain, rest sourced from reference TRBV11-2 and TRBJ2-2, is EAGVAQSPRYKIIEKRQSVAFWCNPISGHATLYWYQQILGQGPKLLIQFQNNGVVDDSQLPKDRFSAERLKGVDSTLKIQPAKLEDSAVYLCASSPRRASGTNTGELFFGEGSRLTVL.

V and J are TRBV28 and TRBJ2-7; tentatively, D is TRBD2 (7 bases). Germline loops: CDR1 MDHEN, CDR2 SYDVKM. This CDR3 has 13 amino acids. Deletions cut 5 bases from V and 2 bases from J, with 10 bases between. The CDR3 region has the DNA TGTGCCAGCAGTCGGGGGGCTCCCTACGAGCAGTACTTC. This translates into CASSRGAPYEQYF.

This clone came up a few times. The rearrangement joins TRBV7-3 to TRBJ1-2; TRBD1 matches 10 bases. V shed 4 bases and J 1 base; nucleotides not matched to a gene: 9. The V gene's germline CDR1 is SGHTA and CDR2 FQGTGA. The CDR3 sequence is 17 residues long. CDR3 loop: CASSSRDRGYGNYGYTF. The DNA for the CDR3 is TGTGCCAGCAGCTCCCGGGACAGGGGTTACGGTAACTATGGCTACACCTTC.

The chain carries TRBV2 and TRBJ2-1, with 12 bases aligning to TRBD2. The V gene end was trimmed by 4 bases and the J gene end by 4 bases; junction bases not matched to a gene: 5. The V gene's germline CDR1 is SNHLY and CDR2 FYNNEI. The CDR3 loop spans 16 amino acids. CDR3 in amino acids: CASSGTSGKNYNEQFF. The CDR3 region has the DNA TGTGCCAGCAGTGGGACTAGCGGGAAGAATTACAATGAGCAGTTCTTC.

This chain links TRBV5-1 with TRBJ1-3, with D uncertain. The CDR3 runs to 15 residues. V gave up 1 base and J gave up 2 bases, with 10 bases separating them. Germline V gene data show CDR1 as SGHRS and CDR2 as YFSETQ. This chain's CDR3 is CASSLNTVPGNTIYF. CDR3 in DNA: TGCGCCAGCAGCTTGAATACAGTCCCTGGAAACACCATATATTTT. Supplemented by reference TRBV5-1 and TRBJ1-3, the full variable domain reads KAGVTQTPRYLIKTRGQQVTLSCSPISGHRSVSWYQQTPGQGLQFLFEYFSETQRNKGNFPGRFSGRQFSNSRSEMNVSTLELGDSALYLCASSLNTVPGNTIYFGEGSWLTVV.

This clone has only one observation. This rearrangement joins TRBV30 to TRBJ2-2, with D perhaps matching TRBD2 (6 bases). Trimming took off 2 bases at V and 5 bases at J, with 15 bases between the two ends. Germline lookup yields CDR1 GTSNPN and CDR2 SVGIG (reference sequence). The CDR3 consists of 15 residues. CDR3 coding DNA: TGTGCCTGGAGTCTTCGGGGGTTAGGGACCGGGGAGCTGTTTTTT. Translation gives CAWSLRGLGTGELFF.

This sequence joins TRBV5-4 and TRBJ2-3; perhaps TRBD2 as D (6 bases). The V gene's germline CDR1 is SGHNT and CDR2 YYREEE (reference sequence). The CDR3 covers 14 residues. V was trimmed by 6 bases and J by 3 bases, leaving 14 bases between them. DNA of the CDR3: TGTGCCAGCACCCGGGAGCGGCGAACAGATACGCAGTATTTT. Residues: CASTRERRTDTQYF.

The V and J genes are TRBV30 and TRBJ1-2; TRBD1 agrees at 7 bases. The V gene's germline CDR1 is GTSNPN and CDR2 SVGIG (reference sequence). Trimming at V came to 1 base and at J to 8 bases, leaving 7 bases not matched to a gene. The CDR3 spans 13 residues. The CDR3 region is CAWSADRVGGYTF. CDR3 sequence (DNA): TGTGCCTGGAGTGCCGACAGGGTTGGAGGCTACACCTTC.

V and J are TRBV5-4 and TRBJ2-1; 11 bases are a match to TRBD2. V dropped 4 bases and J dropped 5; count of bases not matched to a gene: 8. This CDR3 is 16 amino acids long. Per germline, CDR1 SGHNT and CDR2 YYREEE (reference sequence). This CDR3 reads CASSPPLAGVHNEQFF. The CDR3 nucleotides read TGTGCCAGCAGCCCACCACTAGCGGGAGTACACAATGAGCAGTTCTTC.

This clone was observed a single time. The rearrangement joins TRBV27 to TRBJ1-1, with 9 bases lining up with TRBD1. The ends lost 4 bases at V and 0 bases at J; junction bases unmatched: 6. This CDR3 is 16 amino acids long. Germline values: CDR1 MNHEY, CDR2 SMNVEV (reference sequence). Here the CDR3 DNA reads TGTGCCAGCAGTTCGGACAGGGGCTACATGAACACTGAAGCTTTCTTT. Protein sequence: CASSSDRGYMNTEAFF.

This chain uses TRBV6-5 with TRBJ1-2, with TRBD1 matching over 11 bases. There are 15 residues in the CDR3. V shed 0 bases, J shed 4 bases, and the junction held 1 base outside the gene matches. Germline CDR1 reads MNHEY; CDR2 reads SVGAGI. The chain's CDR3 is CASSYSGTGGYGYTF. The CDR3 DNA reads as TGTGCCAGCAGTTACTCGGGGACAGGGGGCTATGGCTACACCTTC.

The V and J genes are TRBV28 and TRBJ2-2; 11 bases agree with TRBD1. Germline values: CDR1 MDHEN, CDR2 SYDVKM. The CDR3 sequence is 14 residues long. V shed 3 bases, J shed 6 bases, and the junction held 0 bases outside the gene matches. The CDR3 nucleotides are TGTGCCAGCAGTTTGGGACAGGGGGCCGGGGAGCTGTTTTTT. It specifies CASSLGQGAGELFF.

The V call is TRBV29-1, the J call TRBJ2-1; 8 bases line up with TRBD2. Germline V gives CDR1 SQVTM, CDR2 ANQGSEA. V lost 3 bases, J lost 6 bases, and 7 bases stayed unmatched. The CDR3 spans 14 residues. DNA of the CDR3: TGCAGCGTTGATAAGGCGGGAGGTGGCAATGAGCAGTTCTTC. Translated: CSVDKAGGGNEQFF.

The chain uses TRBV11-2 and TRBJ2-5; 9 bases align to TRBD2. Losses at the gene ends were 5 bases for V and 3 bases for J; bases not matched to a gene: 7. CDR1 SGHAT and CDR2 FQNNGV come from the germline V gene. This CDR3 is built from 15 residues. The CDR3 loop reads CASSHSGRGEETQYF. The CDR3 nucleotides are TGTGCCAGCAGCCATAGCGGGAGAGGGGAAGAGACCCAGTACTTC.

The chain employs TRBV4-2 and TRBJ1-3, with 9 bases matching TRBD1. The CDR3 totals 15 residues. V lost 3 bases, J lost 6 bases, and 6 bases stayed unmatched. Germline V gives CDR1 LGHNA, CDR2 YNFKEQ. CDR3 sequence: CASSQITGGANTIYF. CDR3 in DNA: TGTGCCAGCAGCCAGATTACAGGGGGCGCAAACACCATATATTTT.

The CDR3 here is CSATYSYEQYF. CDR3 sequence (DNA): TGCAGTGCTACGTACTCCTACGAGCAGTACTTC. J is TRBJ2-7 and V is TRBV20-1; no reliable D call. CDR3 length: 11 residues. Deletions cut 4 bases from V and 0 bases from J, with 4 bases between. Germline lookup yields CDR1 DFQATT and CDR2 SNEGSKA (reference sequence).

This chain joins TRBV6-4 and TRBJ2-7; 7 bases agree with TRBD1. The CDR3 extends over 12 amino acids. After removal of 5 bases from V and 6 bases from J, the junction contained 4 bases not matched to a gene. Germline V CDR1 and CDR2: MRHNA, SNTAGT. The CDR3 sequence is CASSPTGAEQYF. The CDR3 bases are TGTGCCAGCAGTCCTACAGGGGCCGAGCAGTACTTC.

The chain employs TRBV5-1 and TRBJ2-2; 7 positions agree with TRBD2. The CDR3 has 15 amino acids. Trimming took 3 bases from V and 3 from J; bases not matched to a gene: 5. Germline-derived CDR1 and CDR2 are SGHRS and YFSETQ. The CDR3 sequence is CASSWAGEYTGELFF. CDR3 bases: TGCGCCAGCAGCTGGGCGGGAGAGTACACCGGGGAGCTGTTTTTT.

The chain carries TRBV7-2 and TRBJ2-3; D is uncertain. V lost 5 bases to trimming and J lost 2 bases, with 8 bases between them. CDR3 length: 13 amino acids. The germline V gene has CDR1 SGHTA and CDR2 FQGNSA. The CDR3 coding sequence is TGTGCCAGCAGCCCCAGATTCACAGATACGCAGTATTTT. This encodes CASSPRFTDTQYF.

The chain recombines TRBV7-9 with TRBJ2-1; D is possibly TRBD2 (5 bases). The CDR3 runs to 14 residues. Germline loops: CDR1 SEHNR, CDR2 FQNEAQ (reference sequence). V lost 3 bases and J 7 bases, leaving 13 bases between the germline ends. CDR3 bases: TGTGCCAGCAGCTTTGGTTCGGGGTGGAATGAGCAGTTCTTC. It specifies CASSFGSGWNEQFF.

This chain links TRBV30 with TRBJ1-5; TRBD1 aligns across 7 bases. Germline-derived CDR1 and CDR2 are GTSNPN and SVGIG (reference sequence). CDR3 length: 15 residues. The ends lost 3 bases at V and 10 bases at J; junction bases unmatched: 15. The CDR3 nucleotides read TGTGCCTGGAGCGCTCACCAATCCACAGGGGTTCCCCAGCATTTT. Translated: CAWSAHQSTGVPQHF.

The rearrangement uses TRBV28 and TRBJ1-2; D is unclear. Germline V CDR1 and CDR2: MDHEN, SYDVKM. Trimming removed 5 bases from V and 3 bases from J, with 7 bases in between. The CDR3 is made up of 12 amino acids. CDR3 nucleotides: TGTGCCAGCAGTCCCCAATACTATGGCTACACCTTC. Its protein product is CASSPQYYGYTF.

The V call is TRBV28, the J call TRBJ2-1, with TRBD2 identical over 10 bases. Germline loops: CDR1 MDHEN, CDR2 SYDVKM. V was pared by 2 bases and J by 12 bases, with 7 bases of the junction left unmatched. CDR3 size: 14 residues. CDR3 in DNA: TGTGCCAGCAGTTTAACTAGCGGGACACGGGGGCAGTTCTTC. This sequence encodes CASSLTSGTRGQFF. Supplemented by reference TRBV28 and TRBJ2-1, the full variable domain reads DVKVTQSSRYLVKRTGEKVFLECVQDMDHENMFWYRQDPGLGLRLIYFSYDVKMKEKGDIPEGYSVSREKKERFSLILESASTNQTSMYLCASSLTSGTRGQFFGPGTRLTVL.

V gene TRBV7-2 combines with J gene TRBJ1-1; 8 bases line up with TRBD1. Germline assignment: CDR1 SGHTA and CDR2 FQGNSA. After removal of 4 bases from V and 8 bases from J, the junction contained 6 bases not matched to a gene. This CDR3 is built from 13 residues. Here the CDR3 reads CASSSDRALEAFF. The CDR3 coding sequence is TGTGCCAGCAGCTCGGACAGGGCTCTAGAAGCTTTCTTT.

The chain employs TRBV9 and TRBJ2-2, with a tentative D call TRBD2 (6 bases). The CDR3 contains 15 residues. Germline V lookup: CDR1 SGDLS, CDR2 YYNGEE. Trimming stripped 0 bases from V and 5 bases from J, with 11 bases between. The chain's CDR3 is CASSVVAGITGELFF. As DNA, the CDR3 is TGTGCCAGCAGCGTAGTGGCGGGAATAACCGGGGAGCTGTTTTTT. Complete variable domain (other parts from reference TRBV9 and TRBJ2-2): DSGVTQTPKHLITATGQRVTLRCSPRSGDLSVYWYQQSLDQGLQFLIQYYNGEERAKGNILERFSAQQFPDLHSELNLSSLELGDSALYFCASSVVAGITGELFFGEGSRLTVL.

V and J are TRBV9 and TRBJ2-1; D is uncertain. From germline, CDR1 is SGDLS and CDR2 YYNGEE. The CDR3 loop spans 15 amino acids. Trimming removed 0 bases from V and 5 bases from J, with 12 bases in between. This chain's CDR3 is CASSVDSSGHNEQFF. As DNA, the CDR3 is TGTGCCAGCAGCGTAGACTCTAGTGGCCACAATGAGCAGTTCTTC.

V gene TRBV7-2 combines with J gene TRBJ2-1; 7 bases map to TRBD2. The CDR3 is made up of 16 amino acids. Germline-derived CDR1 and CDR2 are SGHTA and FQGNSA. Losses at the gene ends were 4 bases for V and 5 bases for J; bases not matched to a gene: 11. CDR3 coding DNA: TGTGCCAGCAGCTCCCGGACTAGGGAAAAGCACAATGAGCAGTTCTTC. It codes for CASSSRTREKHNEQFF.